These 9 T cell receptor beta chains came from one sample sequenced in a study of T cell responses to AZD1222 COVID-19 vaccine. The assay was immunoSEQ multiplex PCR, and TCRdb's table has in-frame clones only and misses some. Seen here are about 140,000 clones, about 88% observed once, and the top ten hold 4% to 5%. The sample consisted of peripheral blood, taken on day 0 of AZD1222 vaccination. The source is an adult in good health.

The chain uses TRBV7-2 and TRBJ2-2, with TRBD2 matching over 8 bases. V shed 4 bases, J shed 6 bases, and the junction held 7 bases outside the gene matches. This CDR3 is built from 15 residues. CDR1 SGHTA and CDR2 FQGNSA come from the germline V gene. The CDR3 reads CASSYRTSRAGELFF. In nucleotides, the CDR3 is TGTGCCAGCAGCTACCGGACTAGCCGGGCCGGGGAGCTGTTTTTT.

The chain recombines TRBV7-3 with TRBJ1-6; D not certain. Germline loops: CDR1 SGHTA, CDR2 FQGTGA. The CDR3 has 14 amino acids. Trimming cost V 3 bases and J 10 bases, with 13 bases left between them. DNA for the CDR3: TGTGCCAGCAGCTTTGACGGCTTGGACTCACCCCTCCACTTT. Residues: CASSFDGLDSPLHF.

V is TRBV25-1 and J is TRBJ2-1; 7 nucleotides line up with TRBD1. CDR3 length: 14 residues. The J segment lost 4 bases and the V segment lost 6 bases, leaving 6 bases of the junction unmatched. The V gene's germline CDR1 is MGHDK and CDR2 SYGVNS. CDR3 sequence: CASSIGGTYNEQFF. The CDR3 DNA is TGTGCCAGCAGCATAGGGGGCACGTACAATGAGCAGTTCTTC.

The CDR3: CASSLGRKGPYQETQYF. In nucleotides, the CDR3 is TGTGCCAGCAGCTTGGGTCGGAAAGGGCCCTACCAAGAGACCCAGTACTTC. The chain has TRBV5-5 and TRBJ2-5, with D unresolved. This CDR3 is built from 17 residues. Germline lookup yields CDR1 SGHKS and CDR2 YYEKEE (reference sequence). V was shortened by 0 bases and J by 0 bases, with 15 bases between the two germline ends.

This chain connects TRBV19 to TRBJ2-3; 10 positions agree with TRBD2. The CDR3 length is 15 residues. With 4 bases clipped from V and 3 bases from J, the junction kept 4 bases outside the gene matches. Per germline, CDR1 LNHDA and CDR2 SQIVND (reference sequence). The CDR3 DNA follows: TGTGCCAGTAGTACGACGGGACTAGCGACAGATACGCAGTATTTT. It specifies CASSTTGLATDTQYF.

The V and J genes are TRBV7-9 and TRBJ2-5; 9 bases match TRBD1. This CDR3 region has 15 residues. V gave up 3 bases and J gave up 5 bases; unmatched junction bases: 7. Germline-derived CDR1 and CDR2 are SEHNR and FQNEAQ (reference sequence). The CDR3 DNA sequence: TGTGCCAGCAGCTTTGGACAGGGGAACGGGGAGACCCAGTACTTC. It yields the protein CASSFGQGNGETQYF.

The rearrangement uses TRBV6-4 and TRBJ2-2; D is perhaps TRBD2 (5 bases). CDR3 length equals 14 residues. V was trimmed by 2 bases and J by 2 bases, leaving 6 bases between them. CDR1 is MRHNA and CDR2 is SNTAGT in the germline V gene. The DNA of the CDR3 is TGTGCCAGCAGTGACAGCGGAAACACCGGGGAGCTGTTTTTT. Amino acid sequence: CASSDSGNTGELFF.

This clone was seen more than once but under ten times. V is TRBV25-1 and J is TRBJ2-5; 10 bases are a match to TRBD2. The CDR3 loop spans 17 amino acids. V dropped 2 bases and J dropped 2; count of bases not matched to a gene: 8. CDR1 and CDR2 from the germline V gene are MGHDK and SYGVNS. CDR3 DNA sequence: TGTGCCAGCAGTGAACTAGCGGGAGAGAGGCGGCAAGAGACCCAGTACTTC. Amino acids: CASSELAGERRQETQYF.

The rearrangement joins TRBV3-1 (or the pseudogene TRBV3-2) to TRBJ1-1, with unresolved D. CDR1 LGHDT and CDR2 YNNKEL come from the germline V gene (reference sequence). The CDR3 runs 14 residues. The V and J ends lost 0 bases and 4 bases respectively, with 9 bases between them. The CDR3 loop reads CASSQEGGITEAFF. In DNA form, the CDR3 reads TGTGCCAGCAGCCAAGAGGGAGGAATCACTGAAGCTTTCTTT.